This T cell receptor beta chain was retrieved from a study of Ad26.COV2.S vaccination and SARS-CoV-2 variants. Study as a whole: A participant enrolled in the COV1001 Ad26.COV2.S trial arm provided the sample. Intramuscular Ad26.COV2.S doses were given once or twice, 56 days apart.

The assay was immunoSEQ multiplex PCR, and TCRdb's table has in-frame clones only and misses some. The data contain over 200,000 clones, roughly 90% of them singletons. On this clone itself: Its target is unknown.

Germline trimming cut 5 bases from V and 14 bases from J; bases unmatched to any gene: 10. The CDR3 length is 13 residues. The germline V gene encodes CDR1 SGHTA and CDR2 FQGNSA. The treatment here: roughly 19 received Ad26.COV2.S at low or high dose, single or two shots; roughly five received placebo; per-sample allocation not given. Specimens were obtained on day 63 following the first vaccine or placebo injection. The study, taken as a whole, reports: Estimates derived from TCR breadth and depth analyses may have underestimated total T cell responses. Vaccinees and placebo recipients showed similar non-spike TCR breadth.

The clonotype originates from a person aged 18 to 65 who received the Ad26.COV2.S COVID-19 vaccine or a placebo. The chain uses TRBV7-2 and TRBJ1-2, with TRBD1 identical over 11 bases. The sequenced sample was peripheral blood, obtained in a trial of Ad26.COV2.S vaccine versus placebo. CDR3 sequence reads: CASSGGTGGVWTF. CDR3 sequence (DNA): TGTGCCAGCAGCGGTGGGACAGGGGGGGTATGGACCTTC.